The T cell receptor (beta chain) under discussion was sequenced for a study of early T cells in non-severe SARS-CoV-2 infection (dated by TCRdb to the early 2020s). In terms of the full investigation: Because TCR sequencing was done on bulk RNA from unsorted whole blood, the alpha and beta chains could not be paired. Summary of the overall study and its limitations: VDJdb matching was skewed toward anti-spike CD8 responses and likely underestimated virus-specific expansions, missing private and CD4 specificities.

This was a case-control study nested in a cohort of healthcare workers in London, UK, who had nasopharyngeal swab PCR tests and blood samples taken every week. Healthcare workers were recruited during the week of the UK lockdown, between 23 and 31 March 2020, and followed weekly for up to roughly 15 weeks. Worth noting for this clonotype: The antigen it recognizes is unknown. No much larger clone is present one base from it, and per-base qualities are unavailable.

Libraries were built with 5' RACE. This sample was sequenced with a NextSeq 500. In the TCR library protocol, unique molecular identifiers were attached to individual cDNA molecules to correct for PCR bias and sequencing error. Both TCR alpha and beta chains were sequenced, and tight co-correlation was observed between alpha and beta sequence abundances in each sample. As for the original processing: Decombinator V4 was used to annotate TCR sequences for V gene, J gene and CDR3. Expanded TCRs were defined as changing significantly between any two time points under a Poisson model with p below 0.0001. TCR abundances were normalised to the total number of TCRs sequenced per sample and expressed as counts per million. VDJdb, accessed on 1 November 2021, was searched for TCRs annotated for CMV, EBV and SARS-CoV-2, and TCRs annotated for more than one antigen were excluded. TCRdb reworked the public reads: Q25 trimming with fastp, MiXCR clone assembly, productive beta chains retained. Rows matching on CDR3 protein sequence are summarized as one entry with the most common DNA and genes. TCRdb, rather than the study authors, made the V and J calls. This sample has about 62,000 distinct CDR3 sequences in its table, and less than 10% of those were observed once. The ten largest clones capture over 1% of the sample.

Sequenced material: whole blood. This receptor was identified in an adult who was a healthcare worker with PCR-confirmed SARS-CoV-2 infection or an uninfected control (not recorded which).

Here is the DNA: TGTGCCAGCATTAGTGGCGGCGGGGGGTCTAGCACAGATACGCAGTATTTT. Translated, it gives CASISGGGGSSTDTQYF. Recombination connected TRBV5-6 to TRBJ2-3, with 8 junctional bases fitting TRBD2. From the cysteine up to the phenylalanine, the CDR3 has a length of 17 residues. Only the CDR3 part of the read is kept: 51 bases, read in frame from the first base. Sequences SGHDT (CDR1) and YYEEEE (CDR2) are obtained from the germline V gene. From V the trimming removes 6 bases and from J it removes 0 bases, while the gene matches leave 12 bases of the junction unaccounted for.